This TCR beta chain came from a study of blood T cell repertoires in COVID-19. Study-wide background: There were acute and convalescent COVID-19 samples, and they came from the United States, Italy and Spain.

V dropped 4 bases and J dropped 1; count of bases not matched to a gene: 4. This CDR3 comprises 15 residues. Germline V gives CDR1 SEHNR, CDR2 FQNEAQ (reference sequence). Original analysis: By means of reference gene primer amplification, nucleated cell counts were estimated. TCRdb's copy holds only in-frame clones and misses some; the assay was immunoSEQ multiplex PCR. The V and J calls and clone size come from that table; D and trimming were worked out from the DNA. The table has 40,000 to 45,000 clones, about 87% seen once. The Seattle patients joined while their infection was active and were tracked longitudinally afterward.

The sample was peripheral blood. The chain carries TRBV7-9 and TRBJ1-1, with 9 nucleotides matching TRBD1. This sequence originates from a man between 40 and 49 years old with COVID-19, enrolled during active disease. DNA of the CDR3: TGTGCCAGCAGCTCGGGACAGGGAGGGAACACTGAAGCTTTCTTT. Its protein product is CASSSGQGGNTEAFF.